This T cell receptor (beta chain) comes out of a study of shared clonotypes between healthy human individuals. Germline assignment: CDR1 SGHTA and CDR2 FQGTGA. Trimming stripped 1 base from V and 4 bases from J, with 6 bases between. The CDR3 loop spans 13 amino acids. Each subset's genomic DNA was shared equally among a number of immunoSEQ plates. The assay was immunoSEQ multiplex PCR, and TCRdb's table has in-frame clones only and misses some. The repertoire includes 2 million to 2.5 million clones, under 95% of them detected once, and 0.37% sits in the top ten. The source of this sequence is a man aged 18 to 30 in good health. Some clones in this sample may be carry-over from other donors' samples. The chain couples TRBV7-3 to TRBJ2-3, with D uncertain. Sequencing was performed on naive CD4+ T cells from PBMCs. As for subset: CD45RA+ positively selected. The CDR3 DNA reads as TGTGCCAGCAGCTTAAATTGGGCAGATACGCAGTATTTT. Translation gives CASSLNWADTQYF.